This T cell receptor beta chain was recovered during a study of T-cell reconstitution after alpha-beta-depleted transplantation in children. A TCRbeta library incorporating unique molecular identifiers was prepared. TCRdb re-called the PCR reads with MiXCR, one entry per CDR3 protein. In the table there are about a million distinct CDR3 sequences, roughly 29% of which are singletons. The CDR3 sequence is 15 residues long. CDR1 and CDR2 (germline): SGDLS, YYNGEE. The germline V and J ends were trimmed by 0 bases and 9 bases, with 13 bases remaining between them. This clonotype was counted at least ten times.

The receptor was derived from a boy younger than two who had a stem cell transplant for SCID, so the T cells may come from the graft donor. The chain is built from TRBV9 and TRBJ1-6; weak D call: TRBD1 (5 bases). The sample in question was PBMCs, mostly from graft donor cells, obtained 360 days after TCRalphabeta/CD19-depleted stem cell transplant. The CDR3 DNA follows: TGTGCCAGCAGCGTAGGTGGGACTGGCCGTTCACCCCTCCACTTT. Translating gives CASSVGGTGRSPLHF.